This TCR beta chain was identified during a study of blood T cells in healthy people across ages. The authors ran a second PCR of about 7 to 12 cycles using a sample-barcoded 5' primer and a J-beta primer mix. Template switching added a 12-random-nucleotide identifier to every cDNA molecule. TCRdb recomputed calls from the 5' RACE reads with MiXCR, one row per CDR3 protein. The sample yields about 1,800,000 distinct CDR3 sequences, about 30% seen once. The extraction recovered at least 5 micrograms of total RNA per sample. Germline V gene sequence: CDR1 SNHLY, CDR2 FYNNEI. CDR3 length equals 13 residues. This clonotype occurred once. The antigen remains unidentified. Mismatch with germline at one junction end may stem from a read error. Study conclusions and caveats: Naive CD4+ cells and diversity were both higher in long-lived donors than in aged donors. Estimates drawn from one million T cells were deemed to understate diversity.

The chain uses TRBV2 and TRBJ1-4; D is unclear. Specimen: blood. The origin of this receptor is a woman under 40 in good health. CDR3 region: CATSWGLNEKRFF. CDR3 nucleotide sequence: TGTGCCACCTCATGGGGTTTAAATGAAAAACGGTTTTTT.